The 9 T cell receptor beta chains given below trace back to one sample, sequenced in a study of OX40 agonist ivuxolimab in advanced cancers. This table comes from immunoSEQ multiplex PCR, and its TCRdb copy is limited to in-frame clones, with some not included. The sample lists tens of thousands of clones; 91% were seen once. This material consisted of CD4+ or CD8+ T cells sorted from blood, taken in a trial of the OX40 agonist ivuxolimab. Receptor source: an adult with an advanced solid tumor such as melanoma, head and neck, liver or kidney cancer.

The CDR3, as DNA: TGTGCCAGCTCGACGGGTGGTTGGGACAAAGAAAAACTGTTTTTT. This codes for CASSTGGWDKEKLFF. V is TRBV2 and J is TRBJ1-4; possible D gene TRBD1, 6 bases. The CDR3 runs to 15 residues. Germline V lookup: CDR1 SNHLY, CDR2 FYNNEI. Deletions cut 8 bases from V and 8 bases from J, with 21 bases between.

The genes are TRBV27 and TRBJ2-1, with TRBD2 matching over 8 bases. CDR1 and CDR2 from the germline V gene are MNHEY and SMNVEV (reference sequence). Unmatched junction bases numbered 8, after V lost 3 bases and J lost 7 bases. The CDR3 spans 15 residues. The CDR3 is CASSLIWAGGNEQFF. CDR3 coding DNA: TGTGCCAGCAGTTTGATCTGGGCGGGAGGTAATGAGCAGTTCTTC.

The chain links TRBV5-1 to TRBJ2-1; 9 bases line up with TRBD2. Trimming at V came to 4 bases and at J to 7 bases, leaving 6 bases not matched to a gene. Germline CDR1 reads SGHRS; CDR2 reads YFSETQ. The CDR3 length is 14 residues. In DNA, the CDR3 is TGCGCCAGCAGCGGATGGACTAGCGAAAATGAGCAGTTCTTC. Residues: CASSGWTSENEQFF.

V gene TRBV25-1 combines with J gene TRBJ2-5, with 14 positions matching TRBD2. There are 17 residues in the CDR3. Germline-derived CDR1 and CDR2 are MGHDK and SYGVNS. J was trimmed by 2 bases and V by 8 bases; bases with no gene match: 10. The CDR3 coding sequence is TGTGCCAGCGGACTAGCGGGAGGTGGGAGGAGTCAAGAGACCCAGTACTTC. Protein product: CASGLAGGGRSQETQYF. Together with reference TRBV25-1 and TRBJ2-5, the CDR3 gives the full variable domain: EADIYQTPRYLVIGTGKKITLECSQTMGHDKMYWYQQDPGMELHLIHYSYGVNSTEKGDLSSESTVSRIRTEHFPLTLESARPSHTSQYLCASGLAGGGRSQETQYFGPGTRLLVL.

The chain carries TRBV21-1 and TRBJ2-7; no DNA check was done on the table's D call, TRBD1. TRBV21-1 is flagged as a pseudogene. CDR3 size: 15 residues. This CDR3 is CASSPRRGMDDEQYF. The DNA of the CDR3 is TGTGCCAGCAGCCCAAGAAGGGGAATGGACGACGAGCAGTACTTC.

The chain combines TRBV7-9 with TRBJ2-5; the D gene is possibly TRBD2 (5 bases). The CDR3 sequence is 15 residues long. Germline V gives CDR1 SEHNR, CDR2 FQNEAQ (reference sequence). V dropped 5 bases and J dropped 3 bases, with 16 bases sitting between them. The CDR3 here is CASSPRRTGKETQYF. The CDR3 DNA reads TGTGCCAGCAGCCCTAGAAGGACGGGAAAAGAGACCCAGTACTTC.

The chain is built from TRBV6-4 and TRBJ2-3; the D gene is possibly TRBD2 (5 bases). This CDR3 comprises 14 residues. V was trimmed by 3 bases and J by 2 bases, leaving 9 bases between them. Germline CDR1 and CDR2: MRHNA and SNTAGT. The DNA for the CDR3 is TGTGCCAGCAGTGAAGAGCGGAACACAGATACGCAGTATTTT. Protein: CASSEERNTDTQYF.

The chain combines TRBV2 with TRBJ2-7; D call uncertain. V lost 2 bases, J lost 0 bases, and 14 bases lay in between. The CDR3 runs to 16 residues. Germline CDR1 SNHLY, CDR2 FYNNEI. The CDR3 loop is CASSERSFGSSYEQYF. DNA of the CDR3: TGTGCCAGCAGTGAAAGGAGCTTCGGTTCCTCCTACGAGCAGTACTTC.

The chain carries TRBV9 and TRBJ2-7, with 8 positions matching TRBD2. This CDR3 is 14 amino acids long. The J segment lost 6 bases and the V segment lost 1 base, leaving 6 bases of the junction unmatched. CDR1 SGDLS and CDR2 YYNGEE come from the germline V gene. CDR3 in amino acids: CASSVTSGSIEQYF. The CDR3 nucleotides read TGTGCCAGCAGCGTAACCAGCGGGAGTATCGAGCAGTACTTC.